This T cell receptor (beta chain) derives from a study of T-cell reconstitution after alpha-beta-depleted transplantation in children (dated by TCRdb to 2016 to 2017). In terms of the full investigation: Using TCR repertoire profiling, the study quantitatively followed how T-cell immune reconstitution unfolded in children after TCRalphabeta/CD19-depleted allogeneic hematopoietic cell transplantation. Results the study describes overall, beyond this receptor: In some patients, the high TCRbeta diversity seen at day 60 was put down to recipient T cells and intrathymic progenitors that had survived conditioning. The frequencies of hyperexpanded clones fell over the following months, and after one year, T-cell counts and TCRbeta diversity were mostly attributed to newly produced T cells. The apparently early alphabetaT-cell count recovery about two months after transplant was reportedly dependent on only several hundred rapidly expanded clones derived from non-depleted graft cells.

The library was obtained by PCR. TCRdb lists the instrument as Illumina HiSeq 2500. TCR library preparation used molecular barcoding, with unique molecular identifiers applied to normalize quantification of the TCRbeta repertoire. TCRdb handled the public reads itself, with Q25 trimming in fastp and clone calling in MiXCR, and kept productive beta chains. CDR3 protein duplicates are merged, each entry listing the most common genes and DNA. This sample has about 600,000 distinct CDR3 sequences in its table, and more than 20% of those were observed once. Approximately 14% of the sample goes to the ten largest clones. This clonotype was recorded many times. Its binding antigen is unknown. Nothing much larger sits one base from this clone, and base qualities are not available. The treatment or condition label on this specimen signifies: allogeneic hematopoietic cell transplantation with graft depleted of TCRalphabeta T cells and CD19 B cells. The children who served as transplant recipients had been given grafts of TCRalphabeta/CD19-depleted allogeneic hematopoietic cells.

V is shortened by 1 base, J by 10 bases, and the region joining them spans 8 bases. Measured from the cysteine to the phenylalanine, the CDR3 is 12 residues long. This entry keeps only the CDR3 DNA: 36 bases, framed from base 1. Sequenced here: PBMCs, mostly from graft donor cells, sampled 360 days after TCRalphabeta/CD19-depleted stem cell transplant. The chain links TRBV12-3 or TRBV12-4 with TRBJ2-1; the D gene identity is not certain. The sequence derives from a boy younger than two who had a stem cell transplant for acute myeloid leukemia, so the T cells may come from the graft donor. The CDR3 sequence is CASSLGAPEQFF. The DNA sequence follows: TGTGCCAGCAGTTTAGGCGCTCCCGAGCAGTTCTTC.